The 19 T cell receptor beta chains in this list originate from one sample, sequenced in a study of technical replicates of blood from a handful of donors. TCRdb keeps only in-frame clones here, not all; method: immunoSEQ multiplex PCR. The sample includes 80,000 to 90,000 clones, about 94% of them seen just once. The sequenced material came from T cells isolated from PBMCs. The receptors were sampled from a human donor in good health.

The chain couples TRBV19 to TRBJ2-7; D is unresolved. Germline lookup yields CDR1 LNHDA and CDR2 SQIVND (reference sequence). The V end lost 3 bases, the J end lost 3 bases, and 12 bases lay between the germline ends. The CDR3 is 14 amino acids. CDR3 DNA: TGTGCCAGTAGTATTGGGTACGGAGACTACGAGCAGTACTTC. This sequence encodes CASSIGYGDYEQYF.

The rearrangement joins TRBV12-2 to TRBJ2-7; the D call of TRBD2 is as the table states it, not checked on the DNA. TRBV12-2 is classified as a pseudogene. This CDR3 is 17 amino acids long. The CDR3 loop is CASRLTNKSGSSYEQYF. The CDR3 DNA follows: TGTGCAAGTCGCTTGACTAACAAAAGCGGGAGCTCCTACGAGCAGTACTTC.

V is TRBV6-1 and J is TRBJ1-2; TRBD1 might be the D (5 bases). The V end was cut by 1 base, the J end by 7 bases, with 10 bases between. The length of the CDR3 is 13 residues. In germline, CDR1 is MNHNS, CDR2 SASEGT. CDR3 protein: CASSEGGNLGYTF. The CDR3 DNA reads as TGTGCCAGCAGTGAAGGGGGCAATCTTGGCTACACCTTC.

This clone occurred once. This chain links TRBV27 with TRBJ2-1; maybe TRBD2 (6 bases). Deletions cut 5 bases from V and 0 bases from J, with 11 bases between. Looked up from germline, CDR1 is MNHEY and CDR2 is SMNVEV (reference sequence). The CDR3 loop spans 15 amino acids. Here the CDR3 reads CASSPGVSSYNEQFF. Here the CDR3 DNA reads TGTGCCAGCAGTCCGGGGGTGAGCTCCTACAATGAGCAGTTCTTC.

V gene TRBV14 combines with J gene TRBJ1-2; no definite D call. V lost 4 bases, J lost 8 bases, and 14 bases lay in between. Per the germline V gene, CDR1 is SGHDN and CDR2 is FVKESK. The CDR3 loop spans 13 amino acids. The CDR3 spells CASSPFLSKGYTF. The CDR3 coding sequence is TGTGCCAGCAGCCCATTCCTAAGCAAAGGCTACACCTTC.

The J gene is TRBJ2-7, the V gene TRBV27; 11 bases fit TRBD2. The ends lost 6 bases at V and 2 bases at J; junction bases unmatched: 12. The CDR3 extends over 17 amino acids. Germline V CDR1 and CDR2: MNHEY, SMNVEV (reference sequence). The CDR3 DNA reads as TGTGCCAGCAGCCCTACCCTGACTAGCGGGGTCCCCTACGAGCAGTACTTC. Its translation is CASSPTLTSGVPYEQYF.

The chain recombines TRBV5-1 with TRBJ1-6; a weak D match, TRBD1 (6 bases). CDR3 length: 15 residues. CDR1 is SGHRS and CDR2 is YFSETQ in the germline V gene. V was shortened by 4 bases and J by 10 bases, with 18 bases between the two germline ends. CDR3 residues: CASSPTAGARSPLHF. The CDR3 nucleotides read TGCGCCAGCAGCCCGACTGCAGGGGCCAGGTCACCCCTCCACTTT.

This clone is a singleton in its sample. The chain combines TRBV10-3 with TRBJ2-1; TRBD2 is a possible D gene (5 bases). CDR3 length: 15 amino acids. Germline V gene lookup returns CDR1 ENHRY and CDR2 SYGVKD. Trimming removed 2 bases from V and 0 bases from J, with 8 bases in between. The CDR3 DNA sequence: TGTGCCATCAGTGAGACGGGGAGCTCCTACAATGAGCAGTTCTTC. As protein: CAISETGSSYNEQFF.

The chain has TRBV10-1 and TRBJ2-1; 14 nucleotides line up with TRBD2. With V trimmed by 3 bases and J by 2 bases, 6 bases remained unmatched. Germline V gene sequence: CDR1 WNHNN, CDR2 SYGVQD (reference sequence). The CDR3 has 18 amino acids. Here the CDR3 reads CASSDGTSGSMAYNEQFF. The CDR3 DNA reads as TGCGCCAGCAGTGATGGGACTAGCGGGAGTATGGCCTACAATGAGCAGTTCTTC.

The J gene is TRBJ2-1, the V gene TRBV28; TRBD2 agrees at 8 bases. The CDR3 contains 15 residues. Germline values: CDR1 MDHEN, CDR2 SYDVKM. V shed 2 bases and J 3 bases; nucleotides not matched to a gene: 3. DNA for the CDR3: TGTGCCAGCAGTTTACAACGGGAGGGCTACAATGAGCAGTTCTTC. Amino acids: CASSLQREGYNEQFF.

The chain couples TRBV6-1 to TRBJ1-1; 9 nucleotides agree with TRBD1. Trimming at V came to 3 bases and at J to 5 bases, leaving 7 bases not matched to a gene. The length of the CDR3 is 15 residues. Germline assignment: CDR1 MNHNS and CDR2 SASEGT. The CDR3 nucleotides read TGTGCCAGCAGTGACCACGGACAGGGGAGGACTGAAGCTTTCTTT. Translating it yields CASSDHGQGRTEAFF.

V and J are TRBV27 and TRBJ2-7; 9 positions agree with TRBD1. Losses at the gene ends were 0 bases for V and 3 bases for J; bases not matched to a gene: 6. CDR1 MNHEY and CDR2 SMNVEV come from the germline V gene (reference sequence). This CDR3 is built from 16 residues. This CDR3 is CASSLSRGTGRYEQYF. The CDR3 nucleotides are TGTGCCAGCAGTTTATCGAGGGGGACAGGGCGCTACGAGCAGTACTTC.

This chain joins TRBV18 and TRBJ1-2; the match to TRBD1 covers 7 bases. The V segment lost 3 bases and the J segment 5 bases; nucleotides outside the gene matches: 9. The CDR3 is made up of 15 amino acids. From germline, CDR1 is KGHSH and CDR2 LQKENI. The CDR3 sequence is CASSPAAGGPYGYTF. The CDR3 DNA reads TGTGCCAGCTCACCGGCGGCAGGGGGACCTTATGGCTACACCTTC.

The J gene is TRBJ1-1, the V gene TRBV18; no reliable D call. This CDR3 comprises 13 residues. V was pared by 2 bases and J by 10 bases, with 14 bases between. Per the germline V gene, CDR1 is KGHSH and CDR2 is LQKENI. CDR3 in amino acids: CASSPDRLEGAFF. In DNA form, the CDR3 reads TGTGCCAGCTCACCAGACCGCCTCGAGGGAGCTTTCTTT.

DNA for the CDR3: TGCGCCAGCAGCCAGGGACTAGCGGGAGCTTCCTACAATGAGCAGTTCTTC. It specifies CASSQGLAGASYNEQFF. The chain couples TRBV4-1 to TRBJ2-1; 14 nucleotides agree with TRBD2. This CDR3 spans 17 amino acids. Unmatched junction bases numbered 2, after V lost 3 bases and J lost 1 base. The germline V gene encodes CDR1 MGHRA and CDR2 YSYEKL.

The chain recombines TRBV6-1 with TRBJ2-7; the match to TRBD1 covers 9 bases. The CDR3 consists of 16 residues. Germline values: CDR1 MNHNS, CDR2 SASEGT. Trimming took 4 bases from V and 1 from J; bases not matched to a gene: 8. DNA for the CDR3: TGTGCCAGCAGTGCCCAAGACAGGGGGAGGTCCTACGAGCAGTACTTC. Translated, it gives CASSAQDRGRSYEQYF.

This chain connects TRBV27 to TRBJ2-7; perhaps TRBD1 as D (6 bases). Germline CDR1 reads MNHEY; CDR2 reads SMNVEV (reference sequence). The V gene lost 3 bases and the J gene lost 3 bases, with 18 bases spanning the gap. The CDR3 runs to 16 residues. CDR3 amino acids: CASSFWLQGNYYEQYF. The CDR3 nucleotides read TGTGCCAGCAGTTTTTGGCTACAGGGAAATTACTACGAGCAGTACTTC.

The chain employs TRBV29-1 and TRBJ1-4; no clear D. The CDR3 has 14 amino acids. CDR1 and CDR2 from the germline V gene are SQVTM and ANQGSEA. V shed 0 bases and J shed 0 bases, with 5 bases lying between them. DNA of the CDR3: TGCAGCGTTGAAGACGGAGCAACTAATGAAAAACTGTTTTTT. Its protein is CSVEDGATNEKLFF. The whole variable domain, filled in from reference TRBV29-1 and TRBJ1-4, reads SAVISQKPSRDICQRGTSLTIQCQVDSQVTMMFWYRQQPGQSLTLIATANQGSEATYESGFVIDKFPISRPNLTFSTLTVSNMSPEDSSIYLCSVEDGATNEKLFFGSGTQLSVL.

This clone was detected only once. CDR3 sequence: CASSHGPRDYEQYF. As DNA, the CDR3 is TGTGCCAGCAGCCACGGCCCCAGGGACTACGAGCAGTACTTC. The V gene is TRBV7-8, the J gene TRBJ2-7; weak D call: TRBD1 (5 bases). The CDR3 spans 14 residues. Germline CDR1 is SGHVS and CDR2 is FQNEAQ. Between the trimmed V and J ends, which lost 5 bases and 3 bases, there was a span of 14 bases. Complete variable domain (other parts from reference TRBV7-8 and TRBJ2-7): GAGVSQSPRYKVAKRGQDVALRCDPISGHVSLFWYQQALGQGPEFLTYFQNEAQLDKSGLPSDRFFAERPEGSVSTLKIQRTQQEDSAVYLCASSHGPRDYEQYFGPGTRLTVT.